Listed here are 15 T cell receptor beta chains from one sample, sequenced in a study of blood T cell repertoires in COVID-19 (TCRdb year 2020). Preparation of the library involved the immunoSEQ multiplex PCR assay. TCRdb retrieved this table from immuneACCESS and kept in-frame rearrangements only. Not all clones are present; in checked studies, unresolved V genes account for under half, and no reason is known for the remainder. Within this sample are hundreds of thousands of clones, with approximately 88% of them counted one time only. The ten largest clones represent about 1.2% of the sample. The sample taken for sequencing was PBMCs or T cells enriched from blood (not recorded which). These receptors all come from a woman aged 35 to 49 with acute COVID-19.

The chain links TRBV28 to TRBJ1-1; tentatively, D is TRBD1 (6 bases). Between the trimmed V and J ends, which lost 3 bases and 11 bases, there was a span of 19 bases. CDR3 length equals 14 residues. Germline V gene lookup returns CDR1 MDHEN and CDR2 SYDVKM. The CDR3 loop reads CASSFTGTNFAAFF. The CDR3 DNA sequence: TGTGCCAGCAGTTTTACCGGGACAAACTTCGCGGCTTTCTTT.

The chain links TRBV9 to TRBJ2-1; 7 bases are shared with TRBD2. V trimming: 3 bases; J trimming: 2 bases; junction bases outside the gene matches: 8. CDR3 length equals 16 residues. CDR1 SGDLS and CDR2 YYNGEE come from the germline V gene. The CDR3: CASSGGRGVAYNEQFF. For the CDR3, the DNA is TGTGCCAGCAGCGGGGGACGGGGGGTGGCCTACAATGAGCAGTTCTTC.

This clone was found a few times. The J gene is TRBJ1-2, the V gene TRBV19, with 9 bases matching TRBD1. Germline assignment: CDR1 LNHDA and CDR2 SQIVND (reference sequence). The V segment lost 4 bases and the J segment 3 bases; nucleotides outside the gene matches: 6. The CDR3 is made up of 15 amino acids. CDR3 loop: CASSTGQGSYYGYTF. CDR3 DNA: TGTGCCAGTAGTACCGGACAGGGGAGTTACTATGGCTACACCTTC.

V and J are TRBV25-1 and TRBJ1-1; maybe TRBD1 (5 bases). V was pared by 11 bases and J by 10 bases, with 17 bases between. The CDR3 consists of 11 residues. CDR1 and CDR2 from the germline V gene are MGHDK and SYGVNS. CDR3 region: CASSGGEVAFF. CDR3 bases: TGTGCCTCGAGCGGAGGGGAAGTAGCTTTCTTT.

The CDR3 sequence: CATAGTSGRNEQFF. CDR3 nucleotides: TGTGCCACGGCCGGGACTAGCGGGAGAAATGAGCAGTTCTTC. This rearrangement joins TRBV24-1 to TRBJ2-1; TRBD2 aligns across 14 bases. V trimming: 10 bases; J trimming: 7 bases; junction bases outside the gene matches: 5. CDR1 and CDR2 from the germline V gene are KGHDR and SFDVKD. This CDR3 has 14 amino acids.

This clone was recorded only once. The CDR3 DNA sequence: TGTGCCAGCAGCCCGGGACTAGCGGGGACCTTCGGGGAGCTGTTTTTT. Protein: CASSPGLAGTFGELFF. The chain has TRBV5-4 and TRBJ2-2; 13 nucleotides align to TRBD2. Germline V gives CDR1 SGHNT, CDR2 YYREEE (reference sequence). After removal of 4 bases from V and 7 bases from J, the junction contained 7 bases not matched to a gene. The length of the CDR3 is 16 residues.

The chain employs TRBV28 and TRBJ1-6; weak D call: TRBD1 (5 bases). The CDR3 is 14 residues long. V shed 3 bases and J shed 7 bases, with 10 bases lying between them. CDR1 and CDR2 from the germline V gene are MDHEN and SYDVKM. The CDR3 region has the DNA TGTGCCAGCAGTTTGCAGGGTTCAAATTCACCCCTCCACTTT. Translated: CASSLQGSNSPLHF.

The V gene is TRBV3-1 (or the pseudogene TRBV3-2), the J gene TRBJ1-2; D is undetermined. CDR1 and CDR2 (germline): LGHDT, YNNKEL (reference sequence). Trimming shortened V by 3 bases and J by 2 bases, and 13 bases separated the two germline ends. The CDR3 totals 15 residues. The CDR3 DNA is TGTGCCAGCAGCCAGTTACGGGTGGAGAACTATGGCTACACCTTC. Translation gives CASSQLRVENYGYTF.

The V gene is TRBV5-1, the J gene TRBJ2-1, with TRBD2 identical over 9 bases. CDR3 length: 17 residues. Per the germline V gene, CDR1 is SGHRS and CDR2 is YFSETQ. J lost 8 bases, V lost 1 base, and 13 bases had no gene match. CDR3 amino acids: CASSLRASGMTGDEQFF. The CDR3 DNA sequence: TGCGCCAGCAGCTTGAGGGCTAGCGGGATGACGGGGGATGAGCAGTTCTTC.

Only a few counts were recorded for this clone. The chain carries TRBV7-8 and TRBJ1-2; no clear D gene. Germline loops: CDR1 SGHVS, CDR2 FQNEAQ. V was cut by 1 base and J by 7 bases, with 10 bases left in between. The CDR3 loop spans 13 amino acids. CDR3 in amino acids: CASSLGEGRGYTF. The DNA for the CDR3 is TGTGCCAGCAGCTTAGGGGAGGGCCGTGGCTACACCTTC.

V gene TRBV6-5 combines with J gene TRBJ1-4; 11 nucleotides agree with TRBD1. V trimming: 6 bases; J trimming: 8 bases; junction bases outside the gene matches: 5. CDR1 and CDR2 from the germline V gene are MNHEY and SVGAGI. The CDR3 totals 14 residues. CDR3 protein: CASRDRGHREKLFF. CDR3 coding DNA: TGTGCCAGCAGGGACAGGGGGCATCGGGAAAAACTGTTTTTT.

At least ten counts were recorded for this clone. V gene TRBV24-1 combines with J gene TRBJ2-3; no clear D gene. Looked up from germline, CDR1 is KGHDR and CDR2 is SFDVKD. V was trimmed by 1 base and J by 0 bases, leaving 7 bases between them. This CDR3 is 15 amino acids long. The CDR3 region is CATSDFAESTDTQYF. The CDR3 DNA is TGTGCCACCAGTGATTTTGCAGAAAGCACAGATACGCAGTATTTT.

This clone was detected only a few times. The chain recombines TRBV7-9 with TRBJ1-2; 8 bases line up with TRBD1. Per the germline V gene, CDR1 is SEHNR and CDR2 is FQNEAQ (reference sequence). V dropped 5 bases and J dropped 8; count of bases not matched to a gene: 7. The CDR3 spans 13 residues. The CDR3 sequence is CASSPGAGGGYTF. The CDR3 nucleotides are TGTGCCAGCAGCCCCGGTGCAGGGGGCGGCTACACCTTC.

Only one count was recorded for this clone. The CDR3 loop reads CSVERELLSGNTIYF. The CDR3 coding sequence is TGCAGCGTTGAGAGGGAACTCCTCTCTGGAAACACCATATATTTT. This chain links TRBV29-1 with TRBJ1-3, with D uncertain. Germline V gene sequence: CDR1 SQVTM, CDR2 ANQGSEA. The CDR3 sequence is 15 residues long. Trimming left V 3 bases short and J 0 bases short, with 12 bases between.

The CDR3 reads CASRVRVRGSEAFF. CDR3 sequence (DNA): TGTGCCAGCCGGGTAAGGGTCAGGGGCTCTGAAGCTTTCTTT. The J gene is TRBJ1-1, the V gene TRBV28; a possible D gene is TRBD1 (6 bases). The CDR3 has 14 amino acids. Germline V gives CDR1 MDHEN, CDR2 SYDVKM. Trimming left V 8 bases short and J 6 bases short, with 19 bases between.